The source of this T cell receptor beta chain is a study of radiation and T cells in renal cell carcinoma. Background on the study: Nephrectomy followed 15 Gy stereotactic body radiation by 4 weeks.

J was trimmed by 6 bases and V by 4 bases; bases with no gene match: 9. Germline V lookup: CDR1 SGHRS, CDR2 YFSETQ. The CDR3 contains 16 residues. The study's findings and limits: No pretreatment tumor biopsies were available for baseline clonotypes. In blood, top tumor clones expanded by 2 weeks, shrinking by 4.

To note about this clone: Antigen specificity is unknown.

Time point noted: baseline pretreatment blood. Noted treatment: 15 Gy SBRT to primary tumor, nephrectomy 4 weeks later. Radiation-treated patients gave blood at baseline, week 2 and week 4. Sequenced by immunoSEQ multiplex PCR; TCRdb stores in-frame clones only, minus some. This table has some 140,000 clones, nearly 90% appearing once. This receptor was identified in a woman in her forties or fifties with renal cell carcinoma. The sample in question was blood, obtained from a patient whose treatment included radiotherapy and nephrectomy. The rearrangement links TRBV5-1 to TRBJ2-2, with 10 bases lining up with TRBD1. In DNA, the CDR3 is TGCGCCAGCAGCAATGAGCCGGGACAGGGGTCCGGGGAGCTGTTTTTT. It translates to CASSNEPGQGSGELFF.